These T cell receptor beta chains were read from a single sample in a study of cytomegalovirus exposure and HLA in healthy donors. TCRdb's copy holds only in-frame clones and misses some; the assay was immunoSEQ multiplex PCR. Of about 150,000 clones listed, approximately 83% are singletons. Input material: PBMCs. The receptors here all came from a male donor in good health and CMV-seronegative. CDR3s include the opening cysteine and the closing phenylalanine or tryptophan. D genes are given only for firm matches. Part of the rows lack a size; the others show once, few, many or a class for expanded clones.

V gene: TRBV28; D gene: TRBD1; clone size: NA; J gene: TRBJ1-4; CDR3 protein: CASNGQALNEKLFF; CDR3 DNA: TGTGCCAGTAACGGACAGGCGCTTAATGAAAAACTGTTTTTT
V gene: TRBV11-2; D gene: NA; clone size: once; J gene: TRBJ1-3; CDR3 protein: CASSSFSGNTIYF; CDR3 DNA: TGTGCCAGCAGTTCCTTCTCTGGAAACACCATATATTTT
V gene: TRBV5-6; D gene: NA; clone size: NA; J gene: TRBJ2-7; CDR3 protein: CASSLQGRTNEQYF; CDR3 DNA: TGTGCCAGCAGCTTACAGGGTAGGACCAACGAGCAGTACTTC
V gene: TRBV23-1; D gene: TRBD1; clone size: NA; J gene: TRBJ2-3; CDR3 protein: CASSRPLPLTGFLYF; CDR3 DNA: TGCGCCAGCAGTCGCCCCCTCCCTTTGACAGGGTTTTTGTATTTT
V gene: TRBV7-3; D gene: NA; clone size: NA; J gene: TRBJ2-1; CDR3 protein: CASSFTAGNYNEQFF; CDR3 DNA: TGTGCCAGCAGCTTTACGGCGGGGAACTACAATGAGCAGTTCTTC
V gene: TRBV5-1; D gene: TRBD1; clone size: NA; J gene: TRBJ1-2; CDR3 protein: CASSPGTGSYGYTF; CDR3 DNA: TGCGCCAGCAGCCCGGGGACAGGAAGCTATGGCTACACCTTC
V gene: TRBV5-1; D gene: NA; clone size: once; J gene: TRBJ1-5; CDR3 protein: CASSPSGSNSNQPQHF; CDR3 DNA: TGCGCCAGCAGCCCCTCAGGGTCCAATAGCAATCAGCCCCAGCATTTT
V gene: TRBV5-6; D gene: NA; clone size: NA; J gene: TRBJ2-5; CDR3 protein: CASSLGATEYQETQYF; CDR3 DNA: TGTGCCAGCAGCTTGGGTGCCACGGAGTACCAAGAGACCCAGTACTTC
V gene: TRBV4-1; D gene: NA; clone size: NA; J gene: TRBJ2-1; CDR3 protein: CASSQLLAKVYNEQFF; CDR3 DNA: TGCGCCAGCAGCCAACTACTAGCTAAGGTATACAATGAGCAGTTCTTC
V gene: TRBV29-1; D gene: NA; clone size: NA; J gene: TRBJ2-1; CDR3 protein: CSHLTGALSYNEQFF; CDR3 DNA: TGCAGTCATCTGACAGGTGCCCTCTCCTACAATGAGCAGTTCTTC
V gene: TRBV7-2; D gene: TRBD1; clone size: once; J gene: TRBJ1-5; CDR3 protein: CASSSSQGANQPQHF; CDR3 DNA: TGTGCCAGCAGCTCATCACAGGGGGCCAATCAGCCCCAGCATTTT
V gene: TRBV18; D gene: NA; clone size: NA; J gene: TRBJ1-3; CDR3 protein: CASSPSGRGTGNTIYF; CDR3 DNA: TGTGCCAGCTCACCGTCGGGCAGGGGTACTGGAAACACCATATATTTT
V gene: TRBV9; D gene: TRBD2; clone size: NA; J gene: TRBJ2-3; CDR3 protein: CASSVGTSAASTDTQYF; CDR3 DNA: TGTGCCAGCAGCGTAGGGACTAGCGCAGCTAGCACAGATACGCAGTATTTT
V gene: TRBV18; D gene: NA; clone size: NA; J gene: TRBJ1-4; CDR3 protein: CASSAWGLNEKLVF; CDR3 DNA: TGTGCCAGCTCAGCCTGGGGCCTGAATGAAAAACTGGTTTTT
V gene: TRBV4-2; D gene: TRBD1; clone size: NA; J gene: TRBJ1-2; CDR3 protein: CASSQAGQGFYGYTF; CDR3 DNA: TGTGCCAGCAGCCAAGCGGGACAGGGCTTCTATGGCTACACCTTC
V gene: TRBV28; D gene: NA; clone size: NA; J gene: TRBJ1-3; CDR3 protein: CASRRTSSGNTIYF; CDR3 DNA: TGTGCCAGCAGACGGACAAGCTCTGGAAACACCATATATTTT
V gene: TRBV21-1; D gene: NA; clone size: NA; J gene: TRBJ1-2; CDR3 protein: CASSPMDRDSYGYTF; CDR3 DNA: TGTGCCAGCAGCCCCATGGACAGGGACTCCTATGGCTACACCTTC
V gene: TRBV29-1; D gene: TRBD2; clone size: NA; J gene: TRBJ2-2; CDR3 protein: CSVGTPRLAGLSGELFF; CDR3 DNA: TGCAGCGTTGGGACCCCCAGACTAGCGGGACTTTCCGGGGAGCTGTTTTTT
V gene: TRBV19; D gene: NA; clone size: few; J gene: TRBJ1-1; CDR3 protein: CASSITGSGEAFF; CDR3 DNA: TGTGCCAGTAGTATTACAGGGTCGGGAGAAGCTTTCTTT
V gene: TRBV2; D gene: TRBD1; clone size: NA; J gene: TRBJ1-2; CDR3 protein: CASSPNWVGQGYGYTF; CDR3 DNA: TGTGCCAGCAGCCCGAACTGGGTGGGACAGGGGTATGGCTACACCTTC
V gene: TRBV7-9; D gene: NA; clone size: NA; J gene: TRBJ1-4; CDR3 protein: CASSSQRGEKLFF; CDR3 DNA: TGTGCCAGCAGCTCGCAACGGGGTGAAAAACTGTTTTTT
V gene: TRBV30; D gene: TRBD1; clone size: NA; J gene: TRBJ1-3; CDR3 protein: CAWAKDRAYTIYF; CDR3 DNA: TGTGCCTGGGCAAAGGACAGGGCATACACCATATATTTT
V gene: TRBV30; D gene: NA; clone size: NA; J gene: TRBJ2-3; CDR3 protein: CAWSVQAPDTQYF; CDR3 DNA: TGTGCCTGGAGTGTTCAGGCGCCAGATACGCAGTATTTT
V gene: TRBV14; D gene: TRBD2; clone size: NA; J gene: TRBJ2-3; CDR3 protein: CASSQRLAGTDTQYF; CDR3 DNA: TGTGCCAGCAGCCAACGACTAGCGGGCACAGATACGCAGTATTTT
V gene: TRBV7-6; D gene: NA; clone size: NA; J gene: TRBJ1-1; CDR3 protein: CASSLASGANTEAFF; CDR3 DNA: TGTGCCAGCAGCTTAGCGTCGGGAGCGAACACTGAAGCTTTCTTT
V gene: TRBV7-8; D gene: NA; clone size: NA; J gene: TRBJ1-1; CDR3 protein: CASSFRTAEAFF; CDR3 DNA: TGTGCCAGCAGCTTTCGAACGGCTGAAGCTTTCTTT
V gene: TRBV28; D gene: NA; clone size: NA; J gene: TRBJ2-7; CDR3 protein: CASSSPSGGLSSYEQYF; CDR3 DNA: TGTGCCAGCAGTTCACCCTCTGGCGGCCTCAGCTCCTACGAGCAGTACTTC
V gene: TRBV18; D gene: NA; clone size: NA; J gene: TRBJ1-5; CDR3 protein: CASSRGRGNQPQHF; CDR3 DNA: TGTGCCAGCTCCCGTGGAAGAGGAAATCAGCCCCAGCATTTT
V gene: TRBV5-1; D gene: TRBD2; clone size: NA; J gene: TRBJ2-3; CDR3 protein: CASSNTGLAGATTDTQYF; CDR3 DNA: TGCGCCAGCAGCAATACCGGACTAGCGGGGGCCACGACAGATACGCAGTATTTT
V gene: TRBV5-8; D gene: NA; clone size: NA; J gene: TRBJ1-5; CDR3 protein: CASLRGADQPQHF; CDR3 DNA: TGTGCCAGCCTCCGGGGGGCGGATCAGCCCCAGCATTTT
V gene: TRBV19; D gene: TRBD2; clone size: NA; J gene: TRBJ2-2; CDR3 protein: CASSSRGSGVANTGELFF; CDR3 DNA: TGTGCCAGTAGTTCCCGGGGTAGCGGGGTCGCGAACACCGGGGAGCTGTTTTTT
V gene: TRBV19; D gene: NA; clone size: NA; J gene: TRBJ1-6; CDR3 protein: CASSIDTADSPLHF; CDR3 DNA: TGTGCCAGTAGTATAGATACAGCCGATTCACCCCTCCACTTT
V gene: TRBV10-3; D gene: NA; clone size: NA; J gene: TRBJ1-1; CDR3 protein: CAISLLDSPNTEAFF; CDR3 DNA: TGTGCCATCAGTCTCCTCGACAGTCCGAACACTGAAGCTTTCTTT
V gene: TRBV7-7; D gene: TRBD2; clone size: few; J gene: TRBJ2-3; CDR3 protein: CASSLEVTSGRGFTDTQYF; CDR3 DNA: TGTGCCAGCAGCTTAGAGGTTACGTCAGGGAGGGGCTTCACAGATACGCAGTATTTT
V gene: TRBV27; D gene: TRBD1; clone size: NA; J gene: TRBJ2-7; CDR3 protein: CASSPGQGKYEQYF; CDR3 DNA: TGTGCCAGCAGTCCGGGACAGGGAAAATACGAGCAGTACTTC
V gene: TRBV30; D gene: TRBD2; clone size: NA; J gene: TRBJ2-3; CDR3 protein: CAWRRDGGADTQYF; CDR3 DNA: TGTGCCTGGAGACGGGATGGGGGGGCAGATACGCAGTATTTT
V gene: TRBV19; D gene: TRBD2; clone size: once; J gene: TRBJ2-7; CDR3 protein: CASSKSSGVYYEQYF; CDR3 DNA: TGTGCCAGTAGTAAATCTAGCGGGGTGTACTACGAGCAGTACTTC
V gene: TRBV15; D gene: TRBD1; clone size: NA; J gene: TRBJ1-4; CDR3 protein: CATTRDRGLEKLFF; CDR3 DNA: TGTGCCACCACTAGGGACAGGGGGCTCGAAAAACTGTTTTTT
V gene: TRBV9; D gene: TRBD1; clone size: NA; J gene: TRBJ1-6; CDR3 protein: CASSVAGQVHSPLHF; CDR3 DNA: TGTGCCAGCAGCGTAGCCGGACAGGTCCATTCACCCCTCCACTTT
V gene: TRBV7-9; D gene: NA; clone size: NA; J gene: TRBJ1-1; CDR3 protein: CASSYQGNTEAFF; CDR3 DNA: TGTGCCAGCAGCTACCAGGGGAACACTGAAGCTTTCTTT
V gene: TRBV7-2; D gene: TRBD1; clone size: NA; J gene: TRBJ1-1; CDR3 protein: CASSWGTGEAFF; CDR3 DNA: TGTGCCAGCAGCTGGGGGACAGGGGAAGCTTTCTTT
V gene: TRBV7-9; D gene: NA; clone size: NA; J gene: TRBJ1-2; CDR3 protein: CASSPRDGYGYTF; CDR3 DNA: TGTGCCAGCAGCCCGCGGGACGGGTATGGCTACACCTTC
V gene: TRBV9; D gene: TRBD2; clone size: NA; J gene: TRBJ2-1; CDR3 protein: CASSATSGQTYNEQFF; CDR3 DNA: TGTGCCAGCAGCGCGACTAGCGGGCAAACCTACAATGAGCAGTTCTTC
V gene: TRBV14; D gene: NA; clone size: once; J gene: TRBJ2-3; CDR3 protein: CASSQDRRITDTQYF; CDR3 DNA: TGTGCCAGCAGCCAAGATCGGCGGATCACAGATACGCAGTATTTT
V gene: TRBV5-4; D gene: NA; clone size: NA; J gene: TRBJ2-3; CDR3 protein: CASSPTKYTDTQYF; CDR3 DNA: TGTGCCAGCAGCCCGACTAAATACACAGATACGCAGTATTTT
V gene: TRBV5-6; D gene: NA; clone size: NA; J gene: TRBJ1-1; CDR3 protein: CASSLLGRVTEAFF; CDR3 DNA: TGTGCCAGCAGCTTGTTAGGGAGGGTCACTGAAGCTTTCTTT
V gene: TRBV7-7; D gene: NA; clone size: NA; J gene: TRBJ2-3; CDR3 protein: CASSFGPGTDTQYF; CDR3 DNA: TGTGCCAGCAGCTTTGGCCCCGGGACAGATACGCAGTATTTT
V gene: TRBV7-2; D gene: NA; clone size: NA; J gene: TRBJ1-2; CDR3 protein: CASSFYSQGTGGYTF; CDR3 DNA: TGTGCCAGCAGCTTCTACTCCCAGGGGACGGGGGGCTACACCTTC
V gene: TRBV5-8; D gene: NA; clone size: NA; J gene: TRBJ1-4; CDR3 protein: CASSSYSTNEKLFF; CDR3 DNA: TGTGCCAGCAGCTCTTACTCAACTAATGAAAAACTGTTTTTT
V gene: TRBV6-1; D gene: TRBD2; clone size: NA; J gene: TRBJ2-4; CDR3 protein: CASSEEWGRAAKNIQYF; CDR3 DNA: TGTGCCAGCAGTGAAGAATGGGGGAGGGCGGCCAAAAACATTCAGTACTTC
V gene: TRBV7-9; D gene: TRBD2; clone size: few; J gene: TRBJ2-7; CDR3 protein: CASSLAVPSGSPHEQYF; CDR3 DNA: TGTGCCAGCAGCTTAGCGGTCCCTAGCGGGAGCCCCCACGAGCAGTACTTC
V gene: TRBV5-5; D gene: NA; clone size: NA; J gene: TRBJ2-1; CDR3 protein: CASSGLSNEQFF; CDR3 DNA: TGTGCCAGCAGCGGACTGAGCAATGAGCAGTTCTTC
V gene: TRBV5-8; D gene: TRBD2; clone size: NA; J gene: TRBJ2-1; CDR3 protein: CASSERGVDLEFF; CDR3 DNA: TGTGCCAGCAGCGAGCGGGGAGTCGATCTCGAGTTCTTC
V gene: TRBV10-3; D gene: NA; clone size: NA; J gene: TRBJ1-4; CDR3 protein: CAIGSFNEKLFF; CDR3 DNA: TGTGCCATCGGGAGTTTTAATGAAAAACTGTTTTTT
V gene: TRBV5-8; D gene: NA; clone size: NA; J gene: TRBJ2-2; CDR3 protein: CASSHNGGQWTGELFF; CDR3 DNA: TGTGCCAGCAGCCATAACGGGGGACAGTGGACCGGGGAGCTGTTTTTT
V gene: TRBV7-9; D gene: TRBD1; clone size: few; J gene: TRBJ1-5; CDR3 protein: CSSSLGQGKNKDQPQHF; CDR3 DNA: TGTTCCAGCAGCCTTGGACAGGGGAAAAACAAGGATCAGCCCCAGCATTTT